This T cell receptor (beta chain) was found in a study of Graves' ophthalmopathy and Graves' hyperthyroidism. Broader study findings: Its predictions of ophthalmopathy progression gave the model 60% to 71% sensitivity and 72.22% specificity. Blood repertoires reportedly contained most expanded thyroid clonotypes above 0.001 frequency.

Germline V gene sequence: CDR1 SNHLY, CDR2 FYNNEI. CDR3 length equals 12 residues. Trimming shortened V by 7 bases and J by 3 bases, and 10 bases separated the two germline ends. This clonotype was found many times. Antigen: not known. RNA transcripts provided the template for amplifying TCR beta CDR3 regions. HTBI primers were used in a first-round RT-PCR, which preceded a second-round multiplex PCR. TCRdb called the multiplex PCR reads again in MiXCR, with one record for every CDR3 protein. The sample yields roughly 500,000 distinct CDR3 sequences, around 15% seen once. This TCR was recovered from a woman under 40 with Graves' ophthalmopathy. The sequenced sample consisted of blood. The genes are TRBV2 and TRBJ2-7, with D perhaps matching TRBD1 (5 bases). The CDR3 DNA reads TGTGCCAGCAATATCCAGGGCTACGAGCAGTACTTC. Translation: CASNIQGYEQYF.